These T cell receptor beta chains were read from a single sample in a study of CD8+ T cells in alopecia areata. The method was immunoSEQ multiplex PCR; TCRdb's version includes in-frame clones alone and lacks a portion of them. The data hold over 200,000 clones, with around 66% observed a single time. Material: CD4+ T cells sorted from blood, obtained at week 4, from a patient treated with tofacitinib. These receptors were collected from a human donor with alopecia areata. Each CDR3 is given with its conserved first and last residue. The order of the fields is clone size, J gene, D gene, V gene, CDR3 protein, CDR3 DNA. The D gene is left open where the match is weak. For some rows the clone size is stated as once, few or many, or as a class when expanded; others skip it.

. TRBJ2-1 . TRBV29-1 CSATTNRDPYNEQFF TGCAGCGCCACGACCAACAGGGATCCCTACAATGAGCAGTTCTTC
few TRBJ1-2 . TRBV4-2 CASSQGSRYGYTF TGTGCCAGCAGCCAGGGCAGTCGGTATGGCTACACCTTC
. TRBJ2-1 . TRBV7-2 CASSSPGAQEYNEQFF TGTGCCAGCAGCTCCCCGGGGGCCCAAGAATACAATGAGCAGTTCTTC
few TRBJ2-2 TRBD2 TRBV7-7 CADAVLAANTGELFF TGTGCCGACGCCGTACTAGCGGCGAACACCGGGGAGCTGTTTTTT
few TRBJ1-1 . TRBV6-5 CASSYISEGTEAFF TGTGCCAGCAGTTACATCTCAGAGGGCACTGAAGCTTTCTTT
few TRBJ1-1 TRBD1 TRBV29-1 CSAVTGGANTEAFF TGCAGCGCTGTGACAGGGGGCGCGAACACTGAAGCTTTCTTT
. TRBJ2-1 TRBD2 TRBV5-1 CASKRGLVSQNEQFF TGCGCCAGCAAGAGGGGACTAGTGAGTCAGAATGAGCAGTTCTTC
. TRBJ2-1 TRBD2 TRBV11-2 CASSLLAGTEQFF TGTGCCAGCAGCTTATTAGCGGGGACTGAGCAGTTCTTC
once TRBJ2-7 . TRBV6-1 CASVATETGYEQYF TGTGCCAGCGTCGCGACGGAGACGGGCTACGAGCAGTACTTC
. TRBJ1-1 . TRBV4-1 CASSRWGDTEAFF TGCGCCAGCAGCCGGTGGGGGGACACTGAAGCTTTCTTT
once TRBJ1-2 . TRBV18 CASSPRSGRNNYGYTF TGTGCCAGCTCTCCACGGTCAGGGAGGAATAACTATGGCTACACCTTC
. TRBJ1-4 . TRBV19 CASSRGPRSEKLFF TGTGCCAGTTCCCGCGGACCCCGCAGTGAAAAACTGTTTTTT
. TRBJ1-2 . TRBV4-2 CASSQEGRDYGYTF TGTGCCAGCAGCCAAGAAGGCAGAGACTATGGCTACACCTTC
. TRBJ2-1 . TRBV2 CASSTYYNEQFF TGTGCCAGCAGTACCTACTACAATGAGCAGTTCTTC
. TRBJ1-4 . TRBV29-1 CSVELYEKLVF TGCAGCGTTGAACTTTATGAAAAACTGGTTTTT
few TRBJ1-1 . TRBV7-9 CASSPEARVAFF TGTGCCAGCAGCCCCGAAGCCAGGGTTGCTTTCTTT
. TRBJ2-7 . TRBV5-4 CASSLGSYSYEQYF TGTGCCAGCAGCTTGGGCAGCTACTCCTACGAGCAGTACTTC
. TRBJ2-5 TRBD2 TRBV10-3 CAAGGGAETQYF TGTGCCGCCGGGGGGGGCGCAGAGACCCAGTACTTC
. TRBJ2-7 TRBD1 TRBV10-3 CASSGTVGYEQYF TGTGCCAGCTCCGGGACAGTGGGCTACGAGCAGTACTTC
. TRBJ1-1 . TRBV9 CASSVEGNTEAFF TGTGCCAGCAGCGTAGAAGGGAACACTGAAGCTTTCTTT
. TRBJ1-1 . TRBV5-4 CASSLGQSGGPLRTEAFF TGTGCCAGCAGCTTGGGTCAATCGGGGGGACCCTTGAGGACTGAAGCTTTCTTT
. TRBJ1-2 . TRBV7-9 CASSLDWATFNYGYTF TGTGCCAGCAGCTTAGATTGGGCAACCTTTAACTATGGCTACACCTTC